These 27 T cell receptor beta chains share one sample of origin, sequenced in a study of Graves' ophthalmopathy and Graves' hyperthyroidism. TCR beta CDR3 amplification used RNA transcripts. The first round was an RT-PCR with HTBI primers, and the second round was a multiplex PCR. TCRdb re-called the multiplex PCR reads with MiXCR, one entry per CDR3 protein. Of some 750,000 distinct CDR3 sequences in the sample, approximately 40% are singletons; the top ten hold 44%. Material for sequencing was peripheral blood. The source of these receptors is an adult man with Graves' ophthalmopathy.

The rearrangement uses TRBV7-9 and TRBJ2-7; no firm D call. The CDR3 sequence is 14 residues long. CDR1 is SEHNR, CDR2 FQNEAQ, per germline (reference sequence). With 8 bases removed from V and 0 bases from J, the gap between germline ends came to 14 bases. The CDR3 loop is CASRTDGDSYEQYF. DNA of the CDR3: TGTGCCAGCCGCACGGACGGAGACTCCTACGAGCAGTACTTC.

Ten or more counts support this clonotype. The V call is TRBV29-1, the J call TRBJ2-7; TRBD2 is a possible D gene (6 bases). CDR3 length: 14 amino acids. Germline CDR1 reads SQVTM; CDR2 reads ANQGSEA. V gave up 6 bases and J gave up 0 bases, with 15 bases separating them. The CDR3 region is CSVDRLGGSYEQYF. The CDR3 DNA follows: TGCAGCGTCGACCGGTTGGGAGGCTCCTACGAGCAGTACTTC.

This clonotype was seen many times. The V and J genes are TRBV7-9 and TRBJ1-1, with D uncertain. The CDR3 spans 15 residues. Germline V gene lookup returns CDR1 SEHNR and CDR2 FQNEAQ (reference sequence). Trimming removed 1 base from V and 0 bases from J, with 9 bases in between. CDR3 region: CASSLEGWLNTEAFF. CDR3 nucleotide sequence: TGTGCCAGCAGCTTAGAGGGATGGTTGAACACTGAAGCTTTCTTT.

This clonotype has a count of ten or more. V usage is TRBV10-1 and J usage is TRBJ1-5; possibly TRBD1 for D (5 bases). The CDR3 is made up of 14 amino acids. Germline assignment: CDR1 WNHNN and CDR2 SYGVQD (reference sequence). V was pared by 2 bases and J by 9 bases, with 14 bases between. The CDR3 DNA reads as TGCGCCAGCAGTGAGGATCCCTCGAGGGGGCCCCAGCATTTT. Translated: CASSEDPSRGPQHF.

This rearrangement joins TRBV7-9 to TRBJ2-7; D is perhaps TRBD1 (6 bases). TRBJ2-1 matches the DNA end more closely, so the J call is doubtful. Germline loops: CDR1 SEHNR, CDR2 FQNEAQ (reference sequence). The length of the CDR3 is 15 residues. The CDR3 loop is CANPPGQASYNEQFF. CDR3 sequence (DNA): TGTGCCAACCCGCCGGGACAAGCCTCCTACAATGAGCAGTTCTTC.

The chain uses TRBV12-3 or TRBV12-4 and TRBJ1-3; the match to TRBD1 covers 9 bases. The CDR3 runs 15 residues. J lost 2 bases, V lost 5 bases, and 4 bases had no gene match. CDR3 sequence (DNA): TGTGCCAGCAGTGACAGGGGGACAGCTGGAAACACCATATATTTT. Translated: CASSDRGTAGNTIYF.

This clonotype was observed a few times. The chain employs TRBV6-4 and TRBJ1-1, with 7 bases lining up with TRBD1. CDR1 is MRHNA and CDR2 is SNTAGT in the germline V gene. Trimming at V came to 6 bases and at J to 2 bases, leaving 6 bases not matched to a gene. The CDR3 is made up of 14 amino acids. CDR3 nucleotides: TGTGCCAGCAGACGGACAGGATCAAACACTGAAGCTTTCTTT. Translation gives CASRRTGSNTEAFF.

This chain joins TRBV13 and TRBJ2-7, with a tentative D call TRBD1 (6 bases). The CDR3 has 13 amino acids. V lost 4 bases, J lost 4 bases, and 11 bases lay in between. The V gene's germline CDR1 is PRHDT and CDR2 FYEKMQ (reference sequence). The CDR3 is CASSSNRAYEQYF. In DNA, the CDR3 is TGTGCCAGCAGCTCGAACAGGGCGTACGAGCAGTACTTC.

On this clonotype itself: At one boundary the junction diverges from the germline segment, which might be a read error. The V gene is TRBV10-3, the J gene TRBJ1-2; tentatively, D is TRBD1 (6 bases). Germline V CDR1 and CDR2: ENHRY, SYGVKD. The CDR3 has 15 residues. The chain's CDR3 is CASSHTLGGNYGYTF. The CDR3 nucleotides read TGTGCCAGCAGTCATACGTTAGGGGGGAACTATGGCTACACCTTC.

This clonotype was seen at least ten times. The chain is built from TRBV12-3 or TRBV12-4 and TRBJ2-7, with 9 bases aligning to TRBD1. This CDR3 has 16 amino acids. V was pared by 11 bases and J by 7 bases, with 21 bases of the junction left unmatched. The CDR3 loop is CAPSSRWDRVTGEQYF. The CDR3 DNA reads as TGTGCCCCCAGTTCAAGGTGGGACAGGGTAACGGGGGAGCAGTACTTC.

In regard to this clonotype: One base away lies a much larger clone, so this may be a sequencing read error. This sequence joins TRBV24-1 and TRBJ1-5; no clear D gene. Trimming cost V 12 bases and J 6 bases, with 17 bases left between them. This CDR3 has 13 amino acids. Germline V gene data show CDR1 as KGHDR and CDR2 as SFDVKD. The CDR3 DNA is TGTGCCGGCAGTGTCGGGGTAGTTCAGCCCCAGCATTTT. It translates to CAGSVGVVQPQHF.

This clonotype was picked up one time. The CDR3 region is CASSPGLQDTQYF. CDR3 DNA: TGCGCCAGCAGCCCGGGACTACAAGATACGCAGTATTTT. This sequence joins TRBV5-1 and TRBJ2-3, with TRBD2 matching over 7 bases. The CDR3 is 13 amino acids. V gave up 4 bases and J gave up 5 bases; unmatched junction bases: 4. Germline CDR1 and CDR2: SGHRS and YFSETQ.

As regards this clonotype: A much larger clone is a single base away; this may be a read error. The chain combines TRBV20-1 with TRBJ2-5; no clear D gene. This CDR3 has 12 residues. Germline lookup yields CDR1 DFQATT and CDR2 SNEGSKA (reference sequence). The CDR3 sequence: CSPRGVAEIQYF. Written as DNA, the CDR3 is TGCAGTCCACGTGGGGTTGCGGAGATCCAGTACTTC.

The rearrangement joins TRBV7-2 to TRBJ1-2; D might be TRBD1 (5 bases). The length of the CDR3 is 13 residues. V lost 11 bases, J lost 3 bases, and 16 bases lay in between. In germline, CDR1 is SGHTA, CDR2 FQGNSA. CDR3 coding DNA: TGTGCCTGGAGGGCCGGGACGTACTATGGCTACACCTTC. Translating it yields CAWRAGTYYGYTF. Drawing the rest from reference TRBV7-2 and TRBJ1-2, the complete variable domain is GAGVSQSPSNKVTEKGKDVELRCDPISGHTALYWYRQSLGQGLEFLIYFQGNSAPDKSGLPSDRFSAERTGGSVSTLTIQRTQQEDSAVYLCAWRAGTYYGYTFGSGTRLTVV.

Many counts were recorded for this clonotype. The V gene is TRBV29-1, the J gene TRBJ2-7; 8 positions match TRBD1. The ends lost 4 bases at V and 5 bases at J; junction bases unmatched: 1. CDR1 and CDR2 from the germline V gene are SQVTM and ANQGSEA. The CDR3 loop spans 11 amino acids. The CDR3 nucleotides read TGCAGCGTTGGGACAGGGAACGAGCAGTACTTC. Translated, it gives CSVGTGNEQYF.

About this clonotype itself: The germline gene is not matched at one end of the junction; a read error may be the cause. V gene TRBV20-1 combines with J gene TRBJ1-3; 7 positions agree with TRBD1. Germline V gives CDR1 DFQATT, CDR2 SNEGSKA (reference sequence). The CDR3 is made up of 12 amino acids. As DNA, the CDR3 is TGCGGTGCTGGGACAGAAGGAAACACCATATATTTT. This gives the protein CGAGTEGNTIYF.

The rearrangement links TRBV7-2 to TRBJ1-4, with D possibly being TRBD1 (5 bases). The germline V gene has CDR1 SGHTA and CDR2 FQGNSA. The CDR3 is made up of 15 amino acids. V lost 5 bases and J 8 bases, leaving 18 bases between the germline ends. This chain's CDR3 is CASSDTRGTGEKLFF. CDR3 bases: TGTGCCAGCAGCGACACCCGGGGGACCGGCGAAAAACTGTTTTTT.

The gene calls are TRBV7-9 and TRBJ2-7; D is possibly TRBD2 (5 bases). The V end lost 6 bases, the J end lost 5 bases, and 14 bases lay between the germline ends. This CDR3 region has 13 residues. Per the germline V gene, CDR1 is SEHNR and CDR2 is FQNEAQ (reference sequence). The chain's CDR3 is CASSETGIHEQYF. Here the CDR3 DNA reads TGTGCCAGCAGTGAAACCGGGATCCACGAGCAGTACTTC.

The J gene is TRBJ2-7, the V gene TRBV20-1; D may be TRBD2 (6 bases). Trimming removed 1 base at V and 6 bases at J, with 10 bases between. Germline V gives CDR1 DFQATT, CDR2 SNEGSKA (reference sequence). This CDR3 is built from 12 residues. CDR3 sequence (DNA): TGCAGTGCTAGAGTAAAGGGAGGCGAGCAGTACTTC. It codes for CSARVKGGEQYF.

The CDR3 DNA is TGTGCCAGCAGAAATAACAGGGGTTCCTACGAGCAGTACTTC. This translates into CASRNNRGSYEQYF. The chain joins TRBV2 to TRBJ2-7, with 7 bases aligning to TRBD1. The CDR3 is 14 residues long. The ends lost 6 bases at V and 1 base at J; junction bases unmatched: 6. Germline V gives CDR1 SNHLY, CDR2 FYNNEI.

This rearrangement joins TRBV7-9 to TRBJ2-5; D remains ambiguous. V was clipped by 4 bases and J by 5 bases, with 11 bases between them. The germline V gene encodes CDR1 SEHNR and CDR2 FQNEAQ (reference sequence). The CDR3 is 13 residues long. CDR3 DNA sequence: TGTGCCAGCAGCTCCGTAGGGTCGGAGACCCAGTACTTC. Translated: CASSSVGSETQYF.

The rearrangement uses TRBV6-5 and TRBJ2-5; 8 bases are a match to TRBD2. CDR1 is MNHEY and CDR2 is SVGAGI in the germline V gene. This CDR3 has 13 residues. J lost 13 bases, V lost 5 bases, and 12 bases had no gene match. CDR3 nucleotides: TGTGCCAGCAGTCCCGGGGGGGACCGAAATCGGTACTTC. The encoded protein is CASSPGGDRNRYF.

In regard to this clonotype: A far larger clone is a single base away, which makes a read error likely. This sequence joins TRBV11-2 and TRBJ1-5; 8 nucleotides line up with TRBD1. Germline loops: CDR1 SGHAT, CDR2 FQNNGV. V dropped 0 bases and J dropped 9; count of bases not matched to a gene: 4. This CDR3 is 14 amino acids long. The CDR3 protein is CASSLDRGPRPQHF. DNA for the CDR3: TGTGCCAGCAGCTTAGACAGGGGGCCTCGGCCCCAGCATTTT.

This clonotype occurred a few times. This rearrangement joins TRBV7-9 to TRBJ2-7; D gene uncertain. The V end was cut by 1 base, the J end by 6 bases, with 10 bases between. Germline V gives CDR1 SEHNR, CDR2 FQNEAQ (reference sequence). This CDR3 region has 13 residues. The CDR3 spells CASSLVESLEQYF. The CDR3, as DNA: TGTGCCAGCAGCTTAGTAGAATCGCTCGAGCAGTACTTC.

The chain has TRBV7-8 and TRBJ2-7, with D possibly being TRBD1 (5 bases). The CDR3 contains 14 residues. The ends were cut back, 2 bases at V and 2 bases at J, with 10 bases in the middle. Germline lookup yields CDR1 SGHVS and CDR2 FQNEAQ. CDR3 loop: CASSLIPGTYEQYF. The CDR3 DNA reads TGTGCCAGCAGCTTAATCCCAGGGACCTACGAGCAGTACTTC.

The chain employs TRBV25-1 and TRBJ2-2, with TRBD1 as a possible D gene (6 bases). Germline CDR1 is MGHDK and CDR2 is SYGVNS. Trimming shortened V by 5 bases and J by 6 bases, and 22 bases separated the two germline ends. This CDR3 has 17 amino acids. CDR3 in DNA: TGTGCCAGCAGTCAGGTCCCCGTCACAGGGTGGGCCGGGGAGCTGTTTTTT. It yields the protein CASSQVPVTGWAGELFF.

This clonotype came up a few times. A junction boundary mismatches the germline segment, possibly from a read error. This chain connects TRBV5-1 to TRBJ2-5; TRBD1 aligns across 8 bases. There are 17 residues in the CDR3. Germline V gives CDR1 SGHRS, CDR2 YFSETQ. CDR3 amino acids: CASSSRPTGQGQKTQYF. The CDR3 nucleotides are TGCGCCAGCAGCTCCAGACCTACTGGACAGGGCCAAAAGACCCAGTACTTC. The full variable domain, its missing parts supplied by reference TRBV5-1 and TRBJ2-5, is KAGVTQTPRYLIKTRGQQVTLSCSPISGHRSVSWYQQTPGQGLQFLFEYFSETQRNKGNFPGRFSGRQFSNSRSEMNVSTLELGDSALYLCASSSRPTGQGQKTQYFGPGTRLLVL.